The rows below give T cell receptor beta chains drawn from one sample of a study of cytotoxic CD8 clonotypes in ibrutinib-treated CLL. Libraries were prepared by immunoSEQ multiplex PCR; TCRdb keeps only in-frame clonotypes and omits some of them. The sample includes about 160,000 clones, about 80% seen only once; the top ten take about 4.6%. The input for sequencing was PBMCs, taken after 24 months of ibrutinib treatment. The origin of the receptors is a human donor with chronic lymphocytic leukemia. Each CDR3 is given with its conserved first and last residue. The D gene is left open where the match is weak. Clone size appears in some rows only: once, few, many, or a class for an expanded clone.

CDR3 DNA: TGTGCCAGCAGCTTAAAGACAGGACTCTATGGCTACACCTTC; CDR3 protein: CASSLKTGLYGYTF; J gene: TRBJ1-2; clone size: once; V gene: TRBV11-1; D gene: .
CDR3 DNA: TGTGCCAGCAGTTACGAGTGGAACACTGAAGCTTTCTTT; CDR3 protein: CASSYEWNTEAFF; J gene: TRBJ1-1; clone size: .; V gene: TRBV6-5; D gene: .
CDR3 DNA: TGTGCCATCAGTGAATCCTCCCGGCCGAATCAGCCCCAGCATTTT; CDR3 protein: CAISESSRPNQPQHF; J gene: TRBJ1-5; clone size: .; V gene: TRBV10-3; D gene: .
CDR3 DNA: TGCGCCAGCAGTGGACAGTCCTATGGCTACACCTTC; CDR3 protein: CASSGQSYGYTF; J gene: TRBJ1-2; clone size: .; V gene: TRBV10-2; D gene: .
CDR3 DNA: TGTGCCAGCAGTTACAGACCTAGCGTAGAGACCCAGTACTTC; CDR3 protein: CASSYRPSVETQYF; J gene: TRBJ2-5; clone size: .; V gene: TRBV6-5; D gene: .
CDR3 DNA: TGCGCCAGCAGCTTGACCCAGAACAATGAGCAGTTCTTC; CDR3 protein: CASSLTQNNEQFF; J gene: TRBJ2-1; clone size: .; V gene: TRBV5-1; D gene: .
CDR3 DNA: TGTGCCAGCAGTGCACCGGGTGGCACTGAAGCTTTCTTT; CDR3 protein: CASSAPGGTEAFF; J gene: TRBJ1-1; clone size: .; V gene: TRBV25-1; D gene: .
CDR3 DNA: TGTGCCAGCAGGCAGGGCTCCTATGGCTACACCTTC; CDR3 protein: CASRQGSYGYTF; J gene: TRBJ1-2; clone size: .; V gene: TRBV9; D gene: .
CDR3 DNA: TGTGCCAGCAGCTTAGCTGGGTGGGAGGGCCTTACAGATACGCAGTATTTT; CDR3 protein: CASSLAGWEGLTDTQYF; J gene: TRBJ2-3; clone size: .; V gene: TRBV7-2; D gene: TRBD2
CDR3 DNA: TGTGCCTGGACCAAGGGACACCCGGGAACTGAAGCTTTCTTT; CDR3 protein: CAWTKGHPGTEAFF; J gene: TRBJ1-1; clone size: few; V gene: TRBV30; D gene: .
CDR3 DNA: TGTGCCAGCAGACAACAAGGTCCTGGGTACGAGCAGTACTTC; CDR3 protein: CASRQQGPGYEQYF; J gene: TRBJ2-7; clone size: .; V gene: TRBV2; D gene: .
CDR3 DNA: TGCGCCAGCAGCTTTTCTAGCGGACCCTACGAGCAGTACTTC; CDR3 protein: CASSFSSGPYEQYF; J gene: TRBJ2-7; clone size: .; V gene: TRBV5-1; D gene: TRBD2
CDR3 DNA: TGTGCCAGCAGCTTGGTAGGGACTGGCAATCAGCCCCAGCATTTT; CDR3 protein: CASSLVGTGNQPQHF; J gene: TRBJ1-5; clone size: .; V gene: TRBV5-8; D gene: .
CDR3 DNA: TGCGCCAGCAGCCTAGGGACTAGCGGGGCCCCGGGAGATACGCAGTATTTT; CDR3 protein: CASSLGTSGAPGDTQYF; J gene: TRBJ2-3; clone size: .; V gene: TRBV5-1; D gene: TRBD2
CDR3 DNA: TGTGCCAGCAGCCGTCCCACAGGGAACACTGAAGCTTTCTTT; CDR3 protein: CASSRPTGNTEAFF; J gene: TRBJ1-1; clone size: .; V gene: TRBV6-6; D gene: .
CDR3 DNA: TGTGCCAGCAGCTTAACCGGGACAGCCCGCTACGAGCAGTACTTC; CDR3 protein: CASSLTGTARYEQYF; J gene: TRBJ2-7; clone size: .; V gene: TRBV11-2; D gene: TRBD1
CDR3 DNA: TGTGCCAGCAGCAAAGCGCTAGAGACTAGCGGGAGGGGAGAGACCCAGTACTTC; CDR3 protein: CASSKALETSGRGETQYF; J gene: TRBJ2-5; clone size: .; V gene: TRBV21-1; D gene: .
CDR3 DNA: TGTGCCTGGAGTGTACTAGGGGCGCAGTACTTC; CDR3 protein: CAWSVLGAQYF; J gene: TRBJ2-7; clone size: few; V gene: TRBV30; D gene: .
CDR3 DNA: TGTGCCACCAGCCAAAGGCCGGACGCTCAAGCCAAAAACATTCAGTACTTC; CDR3 protein: CATSQRPDAQAKNIQYF; J gene: TRBJ2-4; clone size: .; V gene: TRBV15; D gene: .
CDR3 DNA: TGTGCCAGCAGCTTAGCTCTTTACCCCGGGGAGCAGTACTTC; CDR3 protein: CASSLALYPGEQYF; J gene: TRBJ2-7; clone size: .; V gene: TRBV7-9; D gene: .
CDR3 DNA: TGTGCCAGCAGCCCGACTAGTCCTTCCTACGAGCAGTACTTC; CDR3 protein: CASSPTSPSYEQYF; J gene: TRBJ2-7; clone size: once; V gene: TRBV7-6; D gene: .
CDR3 DNA: TGTGCCAGCAGTTACAGCAGGGTGGATTCACCCCTCCACTTT; CDR3 protein: CASSYSRVDSPLHF; J gene: TRBJ1-6; clone size: .; V gene: TRBV6-5; D gene: .
CDR3 DNA: TGTGCCTGGAGTGCAGGGAACCCCGGGTACCTCTACGAGCAGTACTTC; CDR3 protein: CAWSAGNPGYLYEQYF; J gene: TRBJ2-7; clone size: .; V gene: TRBV30; D gene: .
CDR3 DNA: TGTGCCAGCAGCTCACAGGGTCTCGGTAATTCACCCCTCCACTTT; CDR3 protein: CASSSQGLGNSPLHF; J gene: TRBJ1-6; clone size: few; V gene: TRBV14; D gene: .
CDR3 DNA: TGTGCCTGGAGTGGGGACAGGGTCTATGGCTACACCTTC; CDR3 protein: CAWSGDRVYGYTF; J gene: TRBJ1-2; clone size: .; V gene: TRBV30; D gene: TRBD1
CDR3 DNA: TGTGCCATCAGTGATTTAGTCAATTCCGGGGATAACTATGGCTACACCTTC; CDR3 protein: CAISDLVNSGDNYGYTF; J gene: TRBJ1-2; clone size: .; V gene: TRBV10-3; D gene: .
CDR3 DNA: TGTGCCAGCAGCTTAACAGGGATCTCCTACGAGCAGTACTTC; CDR3 protein: CASSLTGISYEQYF; J gene: TRBJ2-7; clone size: .; V gene: TRBV7-2; D gene: .
CDR3 DNA: TGTGCCAGCACCCACCAGGGGGACAGGGTCAATCAGCCCCAGCATTTT; CDR3 protein: CASTHQGDRVNQPQHF; J gene: TRBJ1-5; clone size: .; V gene: TRBV27; D gene: TRBD1